This T cell receptor beta chain was retrieved from a study of cytomegalovirus exposure and HLA in healthy donors. PCR involved 60 Vbeta and 13 Jbeta primers. Here immunoSEQ multiplex PCR was the method, and the copy in TCRdb shows in-frame clones only, minus some. The profile shows roughly 150,000 clones, over 60% of them singletons. V trimming: 3 bases; J trimming: 2 bases; junction bases outside the gene matches: 11. The V gene's germline CDR1 is SGHRS and CDR2 YFSETQ. The CDR3 totals 17 residues. The material sequenced was PBMCs. V and J are TRBV5-1 and TRBJ2-5; 9 bases agree with TRBD2. This clonotype originated in a woman between 18 and 29 years old in good health and CMV-seronegative. The CDR3 reads CASSWTRLAEIQETQYF. The CDR3 DNA is TGCGCCAGCAGCTGGACCAGACTAGCGGAGATACAAGAGACCCAGTACTTC.